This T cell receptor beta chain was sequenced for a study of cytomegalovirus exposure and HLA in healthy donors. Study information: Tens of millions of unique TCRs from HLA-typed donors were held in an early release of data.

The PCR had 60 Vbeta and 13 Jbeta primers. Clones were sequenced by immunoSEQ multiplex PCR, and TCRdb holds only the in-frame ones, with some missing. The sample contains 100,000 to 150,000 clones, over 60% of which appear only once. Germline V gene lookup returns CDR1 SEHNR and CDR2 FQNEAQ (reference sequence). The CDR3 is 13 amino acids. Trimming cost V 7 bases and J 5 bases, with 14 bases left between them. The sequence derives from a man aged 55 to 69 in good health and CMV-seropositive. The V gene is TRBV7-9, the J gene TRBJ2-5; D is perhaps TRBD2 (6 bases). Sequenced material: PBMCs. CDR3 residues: CASIRAGGETQYF. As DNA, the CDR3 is TGTGCCAGCATTAGGGCCGGAGGGGAGACCCAGTACTTC.